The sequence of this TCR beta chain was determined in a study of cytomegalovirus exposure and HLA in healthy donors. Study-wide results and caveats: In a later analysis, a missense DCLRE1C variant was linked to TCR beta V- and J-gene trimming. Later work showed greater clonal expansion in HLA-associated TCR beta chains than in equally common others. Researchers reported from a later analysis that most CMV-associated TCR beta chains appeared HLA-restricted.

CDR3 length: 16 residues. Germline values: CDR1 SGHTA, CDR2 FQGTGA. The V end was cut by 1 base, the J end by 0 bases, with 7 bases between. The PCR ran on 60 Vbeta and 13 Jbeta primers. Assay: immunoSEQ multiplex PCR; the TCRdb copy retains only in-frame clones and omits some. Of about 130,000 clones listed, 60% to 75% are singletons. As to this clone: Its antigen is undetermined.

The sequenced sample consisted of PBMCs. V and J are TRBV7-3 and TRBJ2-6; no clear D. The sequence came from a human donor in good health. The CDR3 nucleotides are TGTGCCAGCAGCTTAAGTCTTCGCTCTGGGGCCAACGTCCTGACTTTC. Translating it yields CASSLSLRSGANVLTF.